Below, 25 T cell receptor beta chains from the same sample are listed, as sequenced in a study of T-cell reconstitution after alpha-beta-depleted transplantation in children. The TCRbeta library was prepared with unique molecular identifiers. MiXCR, run by TCRdb on the PCR reads, gives a single entry per CDR3 protein. This table has nearly 550,000 distinct CDR3 sequences, 15% to 20% appearing once. The sequencing here drew on PBMCs from the stem cell graft donor, taken from the stem cell graft. The origin of the receptors is a human donor who donated a stem cell graft to a child with acute lymphoblastic leukemia.

In this sample, this clonotype turned up a few times. The J gene is TRBJ1-2, the V gene TRBV2; TRBD1 matches at 7 bases. Germline-derived CDR1 and CDR2 are SNHLY and FYNNEI. The length of the CDR3 is 13 residues. The V and J ends lost 6 bases and 8 bases, in that order; junction bases with no gene match: 9. The CDR3 DNA sequence: TGTGCCAGCAGGCCGGGACAGTCTGGAGGCTACACCTTC. Translated, it gives CASRPGQSGGYTF.

The gene calls are TRBV27 and TRBJ1-6; D possibly corresponds to TRBD1 (5 bases). Germline CDR1 MNHEY, CDR2 SMNVEV (reference sequence). This CDR3 region has 14 residues. V lost 2 bases and J 6 bases, leaving 8 bases between the germline ends. The CDR3 sequence: CASSLRGVNSPLHF. CDR3 nucleotides: TGTGCCAGCAGTTTAAGGGGCGTTAATTCACCCCTCCACTTT.

This clonotype was seen only a few times. The chain uses TRBV7-9 and TRBJ2-3; D unclear. The V gene's germline CDR1 is SEHNR and CDR2 FQNEAQ (reference sequence). The V gene lost 5 bases and the J gene lost 6 bases, with 12 bases spanning the gap. CDR3 length: 13 residues. In DNA form, the CDR3 reads TGTGCCAGCAGCCCACCGGGTCCTGATACGCAGTATTTT. Amino acids: CASSPPGPDTQYF.

This clonotype appeared a few times. V is TRBV12-3 or TRBV12-4 and J is TRBJ2-1; D gene ambiguous. The CDR3 is made up of 15 amino acids. V was shortened by 3 bases and J by 5 bases, with 14 bases between the two germline ends. CDR3 protein: CASSFLPPGNNEQFF. The CDR3 coding sequence is TGTGCCAGCAGTTTCCTACCACCAGGAAACAATGAGCAGTTCTTC.

The chain recombines TRBV5-1 with TRBJ2-3; D uncertain. The CDR3 runs to 13 residues. V lost 4 bases to trimming and J lost 4 bases, with 10 bases between them. CDR1 and CDR2 from the germline V gene are SGHRS and YFSETQ. The CDR3 region is CASSLWQADTQYF. CDR3 nucleotide sequence: TGCGCCAGCAGCCTATGGCAGGCAGATACGCAGTATTTT.

This clonotype appeared a few times. The chain has TRBV5-1 and TRBJ2-7, with D perhaps being TRBD1 or TRBD2 (6 bases each). Per the germline V gene, CDR1 is SGHRS and CDR2 is YFSETQ. The CDR3 contains 14 residues. With 4 bases removed from V and 2 bases from J, the gap between germline ends came to 13 bases. In nucleotides, the CDR3 is TGCGCCAGCAGCCCAGCCGGGGGCCCCTACGAGCAGTACTTC. This codes for CASSPAGGPYEQYF.

This chain connects TRBV14 to TRBJ2-1; 9 bases agree with TRBD2. Trimming cost V 0 bases and J 6 bases; bases outside gene matches: 9. CDR3 length: 17 amino acids. Germline values: CDR1 SGHDN, CDR2 FVKESK. The DNA of the CDR3 is TGTGCCAGCAGCCAAGATTGGGTTCTAGCGGGGACCAATGAGCAGTTCTTC. Translation: CASSQDWVLAGTNEQFF.

This clonotype was counted between two and nine times. The genes are TRBV10-2 and TRBJ2-3; TRBD2 agrees at 7 bases. Germline V lookup: CDR1 WSHSY, CDR2 SAAADI. The CDR3 extends over 18 amino acids. The V gene end was trimmed by 10 bases and the J gene end by 0 bases; junction bases not matched to a gene: 19. The CDR3 DNA reads as TGCGCCACCGACGGCCCAGGGCCGACTAGCAGAAGCACAGATACGCAGTATTTT. Translation gives CATDGPGPTSRSTDTQYF.

A word on this clonotype: The junction shows a germline mismatch at one end, possibly a read error. The chain is built from TRBV2 and TRBJ1-4; D perhaps matches TRBD1 (6 bases). The CDR3 is made up of 18 amino acids. Germline V gene data show CDR1 as SNHLY and CDR2 as FYNNEI. The CDR3 DNA reads as TGTACCAGCTGCTTTACAGGGTTGCAGGACCTAATTGTTGAAAAACTGTTTTTT. Translating gives CTSCFTGLQDLIVEKLFF. Looking up the rest from reference TRBV2 and TRBJ1-4 gives the full variable domain: EPEVTQTPSHQVTQMGQEVILRCVPISNHLYFYWYRQILGQKVEFLVSFYNNEISEKSEIFDDQFSVERPDGSNFTLKIRSTKLEDSAMYFCTSCFTGLQDLIVEKLFFGSGTQLSVL.

This clonotype was observed once. The rearrangement joins TRBV6-5 to TRBJ2-1; 10 nucleotides agree with TRBD1. Germline trimming cut 0 bases from V and 4 bases from J; bases unmatched to any gene: 6. The CDR3 sequence is 17 residues long. Germline loops: CDR1 MNHEY, CDR2 SVGAGI. The CDR3 sequence: CASSYSTGQGGYNEQFF. Here the CDR3 DNA reads TGTGCCAGCAGTTACTCGACCGGACAGGGGGGTTACAATGAGCAGTTCTTC.

This clonotype was counted many times. This sequence joins TRBV20-1 and TRBJ2-7; no clear D gene. Trimming left V 0 bases short and J 7 bases short, with 7 bases between. This CDR3 is built from 11 residues. Germline-derived CDR1 and CDR2 are DFQATT and SNEGSKA (reference sequence). The CDR3 region is CSARDRIEQYF. CDR3 DNA: TGCAGTGCTAGAGATCGGATTGAGCAGTACTTC.

This sequence joins TRBV29-1 and TRBJ2-3; 11 bases map to TRBD2. The V segment lost 7 bases and the J segment 3 bases; nucleotides outside the gene matches: 9. Germline V gene lookup returns CDR1 SQVTM and CDR2 ANQGSEA. CDR3 length: 15 residues. The CDR3 DNA reads TGCAGCGGGCTCGGGACTAGCGGAATGACAGATACGCAGTATTTT. This codes for CSGLGTSGMTDTQYF.

This chain uses TRBV9 with TRBJ2-1; 7 bases line up with TRBD2. The CDR3 covers 15 residues. J was trimmed by 6 bases and V by 0 bases; bases with no gene match: 6. Germline loops: CDR1 SGDLS, CDR2 YYNGEE. The CDR3 spells CASSVGLAASNEQFF. The CDR3 DNA reads TGTGCCAGCAGCGTAGGGCTAGCGGCCTCCAATGAGCAGTTCTTC.

In DNA form, the CDR3 reads TGTGCCAGAGGACTAGCGGGAGAGACCCAGTACTTC. It translates to CARGLAGETQYF. V and J are TRBV2 and TRBJ2-5, with 11 bases fitting TRBD2. This CDR3 contains 12 residues. Germline-derived CDR1 and CDR2 are SNHLY and FYNNEI. V dropped 9 bases and J dropped 4; count of bases not matched to a gene: 1.

This clonotype was seen ten or more times. The V call is TRBV18, the J call TRBJ1-1; a weak D match, TRBD1 (5 bases). The germline V gene has CDR1 KGHSH and CDR2 LQKENI. V lost 2 bases to trimming and J lost 11 bases, with 12 bases between them. The CDR3 spans 12 residues. CDR3 region: CASSPGAVGAFF. The CDR3 DNA sequence: TGTGCCAGCTCACCAGGGGCAGTAGGGGCTTTCTTT.

The rearrangement uses TRBV27 and TRBJ2-2; D remains unclear. The CDR3 is made up of 16 amino acids. Trimming stripped 3 bases from V and 8 bases from J, with 19 bases between. Germline V lookup: CDR1 MNHEY, CDR2 SMNVEV (reference sequence). This CDR3 reads CASSFGSQFPEGELFF. The CDR3 bases are TGTGCCAGCAGTTTCGGATCCCAGTTCCCCGAAGGGGAGCTGTTTTTT.

This clonotype was found a few times. DNA for the CDR3: TGTGCCAGCAGCCCCTCGACTAGCGGGACCCAGGCGGGGTATTTT. This codes for CASSPSTSGTQAGYF. The chain is built from TRBV6-1 and TRBJ2-3, with 11 bases that match TRBD2. CDR3 length equals 15 residues. Germline CDR1 is MNHNS and CDR2 is SASEGT. V lost 6 bases, J lost 14 bases, and 16 bases stayed unmatched.

V gene TRBV3-1 combines with J gene TRBJ2-1, with TRBD2 identical over 10 bases. Germline loops: CDR1 LGHDT, CDR2 YNNKEL (reference sequence). The CDR3 consists of 17 residues. Trimming cost V 0 bases and J 5 bases; bases outside gene matches: 7. For the CDR3, the DNA is TGTGCCAGCAGCCAAGACCTACTAGCGGGACGACACAATGAGCAGTTCTTC. Translating it yields CASSQDLLAGRHNEQFF.

This clonotype was observed a handful of times. The chain couples TRBV4-2 to TRBJ1-1, with no clear D. The CDR3 sequence is 14 residues long. Germline CDR1 LGHNA, CDR2 YNFKEQ. V was trimmed by 0 bases and J by 7 bases, leaving 12 bases between them. CDR3 amino acids: CASSQDNSLFEAFF. The CDR3, as DNA: TGTGCCAGCAGCCAAGATAACAGCCTCTTTGAAGCTTTCTTT.

The DNA for the CDR3 is TGTGCCAGCAGTGAATTGGCGCCTAGCGGGAGCACAGATACGCAGTATTTT. As protein: CASSELAPSGSTDTQYF. This sequence joins TRBV2 and TRBJ2-3; 8 nucleotides align to TRBD2. The germline V gene has CDR1 SNHLY and CDR2 FYNNEI. The CDR3 loop spans 17 amino acids. Trimming removed 2 bases from V and 0 bases from J; junction bases left unmatched: 7.

This clonotype was found a few times. V and J are TRBV9 and TRBJ2-1; D unclear. This CDR3 is built from 16 residues. The germline gives CDR1 SGDLS, CDR2 YYNGEE. Trimming pared 2 bases from V and 7 bases from J, leaving 19 bases between. The CDR3 nucleotides read TGTGCCAGCAGCGTTAAGGCGGTTCGAGAGGAAAATGAGCAGTTCTTC. Its translation is CASSVKAVREENEQFF.

This clonotype was counted between two and nine times. The genes are TRBV5-1 and TRBJ1-2; 7 bases align to TRBD1. Germline V gene sequence: CDR1 SGHRS, CDR2 YFSETQ. V shed 2 bases, J shed 4 bases, and the junction held 8 bases outside the gene matches. The CDR3 has 15 amino acids. The CDR3 loop reads CASSLTLRDSYGYTF. CDR3 nucleotide sequence: TGCGCCAGCAGCTTAACTCTCAGGGACAGCTATGGCTACACCTTC.

This chain links TRBV12-3 or TRBV12-4 with TRBJ2-5; D remains unclear. Trimming shortened V by 5 bases and J by 3 bases, and 19 bases separated the two germline ends. This CDR3 comprises 16 residues. The CDR3 spells CASSPEGWTAKETQYF. CDR3 bases: TGTGCCAGCAGTCCCGAAGGGTGGACCGCCAAAGAGACCCAGTACTTC.

The chain couples TRBV12-3 or TRBV12-4 to TRBJ1-1, with TRBD1 matching 7 bases. CDR3 length: 17 amino acids. Germline trimming cut 8 bases from V and 0 bases from J; bases unmatched to any gene: 15. CDR3 amino acids: CASGQEGARVMNTEAFF. As DNA, the CDR3 is TGTGCCAGCGGACAGGAGGGGGCGCGGGTCATGAACACTGAAGCTTTCTTT.

The chain recombines TRBV7-3 with TRBJ2-2; the D is unclear. The germline CDR1 and CDR2 sequences are SGHTA and FQGTGA. There are 14 residues in the CDR3. V was cut by 4 bases and J by 6 bases, with 12 bases left in between. CDR3 coding DNA: TGTGCCAGCAGCTCGACTTTAAACCCCGGGGAGCTGTTTTTT. Translated: CASSSTLNPGELFF.